One and the same sample provided the 8 T cell receptor beta chains below, sequenced in a study of persistence of HIV-infected CD4 T cells. Which antigens these TCRs recognize remains unknown. The libraries were made with immunoSEQ version 4 in survey mode. Only in-frame clones appear in the TCRdb table, and some are missing; sequencing was by immunoSEQ multiplex PCR. The sample has around 47,000 clones; approximately 90% are singletons. Anti-CD3/anti-CD28 beads served as a nonspecific positive control stimulus. Sorting of responding CD4+ T cells relied on upregulated CD40 ligand together with CD69. Here the sequenced sample was CD4+ T cells sorted from PBMCs after 18-hour stimulation, taken from a patient who received antiretroviral therapy. The receptors stem from an adult man with HIV who was CMV-seropositive.

This clone was counted a few times. The V and J genes are TRBV10-3 and TRBJ2-2; D may be TRBD1 (5 bases). Trimming cost V 7 bases and J 6 bases, with 12 bases left between them. Germline assignment: CDR1 ENHRY and CDR2 SYGVKD. The CDR3 is made up of 13 amino acids. The CDR3 nucleotides are TGTGCCATCATGGGCAGGGTGGCCGGGGAGCTGTTTTTT. Translated: CAIMGRVAGELFF.

This clone came up a few times. The chain employs TRBV19 and TRBJ2-7; D remains unclear. Trimming removed 7 bases at V and 4 bases at J, with 14 bases between. This CDR3 comprises 13 residues. The germline V gene encodes CDR1 LNHDA and CDR2 SQIVND (reference sequence). The CDR3 here is CASKPSERYEQYF. The DNA of the CDR3 is TGTGCCAGTAAGCCCTCAGAGAGATACGAGCAGTACTTC.

V is TRBV5-1 and J is TRBJ2-1; 12 nucleotides agree with TRBD2. CDR1 and CDR2 (germline): SGHRS, YFSETQ. The CDR3 is 16 amino acids. V lost 1 base and J lost 7; bases outside the gene matches: 6. CDR3 sequence: CASSLPSGGAWNEQFF. The CDR3 region has the DNA TGCGCCAGCAGCTTGCCTAGCGGGGGGGCGTGGAATGAGCAGTTCTTC. The full variable domain, with the rest looked up from reference TRBV5-1 and TRBJ2-1, is KAGVTQTPRYLIKTRGQQVTLSCSPISGHRSVSWYQQTPGQGLQFLFEYFSETQRNKGNFPGRFSGRQFSNSRSEMNVSTLELGDSALYLCASSLPSGGAWNEQFFGPGTRLTVL.

This clone occurred once. This CDR3 reads CASRPGPATNEKLFF. CDR3 sequence (DNA): TGTGCCAGCAGACCCGGACCCGCAACTAATGAAAAACTGTTTTTT. V gene TRBV5-4 combines with J gene TRBJ1-4; no firm D call. The V and J ends lost 5 bases and 0 bases respectively, with 11 bases between them. The germline gives CDR1 SGHNT, CDR2 YYREEE (reference sequence). The CDR3 loop spans 15 amino acids.

The chain joins TRBV28 to TRBJ1-1; D remains ambiguous. V was pared by 7 bases and J by 0 bases, with 12 bases between. The CDR3 contains 14 residues. In germline, CDR1 is MDHEN, CDR2 SYDVKM. The CDR3 DNA reads TGTGCCAGCACCGCACCAGGTATGAACACTGAAGCTTTCTTT. Its protein is CASTAPGMNTEAFF.

The chain employs TRBV7-9 and TRBJ1-4; D remains unclear. The ends were cut back, 1 base at V and 6 bases at J, with 6 bases in the middle. Germline-derived CDR1 and CDR2 are SEHNR and FQNEAQ (reference sequence). The CDR3 loop spans 13 amino acids. This CDR3 reads CASSLGQYEKLFF. The CDR3 nucleotides are TGTGCCAGCAGCTTAGGGCAGTATGAAAAACTGTTTTTT.

The chain joins TRBV6-5 to TRBJ2-7, with 12 bases matching TRBD2. The CDR3 covers 15 residues. Germline assignment: CDR1 MNHEY and CDR2 SVGAGI. The V segment lost 8 bases and the J segment 5 bases; nucleotides outside the gene matches: 10. The CDR3 sequence: CASWASGGVGNEQYF. CDR3 bases: TGTGCCAGCTGGGCTAGCGGGGGGGTGGGTAACGAGCAGTACTTC.

The chain recombines TRBV9 with TRBJ2-3; no reliable D call. Trimming pared 0 bases from V and 3 bases from J, leaving 5 bases between. CDR1 is SGDLS, CDR2 YYNGEE, per germline. The CDR3 spans 13 residues. CDR3 in DNA: TGTGCCAGCAGCGTAGCAGGAACAGATACGCAGTATTTT. This encodes CASSVAGTDTQYF.